Listed here are 21 T cell receptor beta chains from one sample, sequenced in a study of blood T cell repertoires in COVID-19. Using immunoSEQ multiplex PCR, the repertoire was profiled, and TCRdb retains in-frame clones only, with some absent. The data hold 350,000 or so clones, with about nine tenths observed a single time. The sequenced material came from PBMCs or T cells enriched from blood (not recorded which). The receptor set was obtained from a woman in her twenties or thirties who had been exposed to COVID-19.

The rearrangement uses TRBV19 and TRBJ1-5; TRBD1 aligns across 7 bases. Germline lookup yields CDR1 LNHDA and CDR2 SQIVND (reference sequence). This CDR3 has 16 amino acids. Germline trimming cut 6 bases from V and 3 bases from J; bases unmatched to any gene: 11. The CDR3 sequence: CASRPSDRANNQPQHF. For the CDR3, the DNA is TGTGCCAGTAGGCCTAGTGACAGGGCCAACAATCAGCCCCAGCATTTT.

This clone was observed a handful of times. One junction end disagrees with the germline gene, perhaps due to a read error. This chain uses TRBV3-1 (or the pseudogene TRBV3-2) with TRBJ2-7, with D perhaps matching TRBD1 (6 bases). Germline V CDR1 and CDR2: LGHDT, YNNKEL (reference sequence). This CDR3 has 16 residues. DNA for the CDR3: TGTGCCAGCAGCCGGTGGAATAGGACAGCCTTCTACCAGCAGTACTTC. Translation gives CASSRWNRTAFYQQYF.

This clone was counted a single time. The V and J genes are TRBV30 and TRBJ1-3, with 8 bases matching TRBD1. After removal of 5 bases from V and 8 bases from J, the junction contained 8 bases not matched to a gene. The CDR3 is made up of 13 amino acids. Germline CDR1 reads GTSNPN; CDR2 reads SVGIG (reference sequence). The CDR3 loop reads CAWRWTGTHTIYF. The CDR3 coding sequence is TGTGCCTGGCGTTGGACAGGGACTCACACCATATATTTT.

The chain joins TRBV30 to TRBJ1-2, with D possibly TRBD1 on 6 matching bases. The CDR3 extends over 15 amino acids. The V gene lost 1 base and the J gene lost 5 bases, with 17 bases spanning the gap. Germline V gene sequence: CDR1 GTSNPN, CDR2 SVGIG (reference sequence). CDR3 in DNA: TGTGCCTGGAGTGCTCTAAAGGGGACAAATTATGGCTACACCTTC. This codes for CAWSALKGTNYGYTF.

In nucleotides, the CDR3 is TGTGCCAGCAGTGCCTCAGGGGGCGGGGGCACAGATACGCAGTATTTT. It translates to CASSASGGGGTDTQYF. The chain has TRBV28 and TRBJ2-3; 8 bases are shared with TRBD1. This CDR3 spans 16 amino acids. The J segment lost 1 base and the V segment lost 5 bases, leaving 8 bases of the junction unmatched. From germline, CDR1 is MDHEN and CDR2 SYDVKM.

The chain combines TRBV2 with TRBJ2-7, with 11 nucleotides matching TRBD2. This CDR3 has 15 residues. V was pared by 4 bases and J by 2 bases, with 4 bases of the junction left unmatched. Germline loops: CDR1 SNHLY, CDR2 FYNNEI. DNA for the CDR3: TGTGCCAGCAGTGCGGGACTAGCGGCACCCTACGAGCAGTACTTC. Its translation: CASSAGLAAPYEQYF.

Worth noting for this clone: Other DNA sequences within the sample encode an identical CDR3. The CDR3 reads CASSLSGYEQYF. The CDR3, as DNA: TGTGCCAGCAGCTTAAGCGGATACGAGCAGTACTTC. V gene TRBV7-9 combines with J gene TRBJ2-7, with D tentatively TRBD2 (5 bases). Per the germline V gene, CDR1 is SEHNR and CDR2 is FQNEAQ (reference sequence). CDR3 length equals 12 residues. V was shortened by 2 bases and J by 4 bases, with 6 bases between the two germline ends.

This rearrangement joins TRBV19 to TRBJ1-4; D uncertain. Between the trimmed V and J ends, which lost 7 bases and 4 bases, there was a span of 10 bases. Germline V gene lookup returns CDR1 LNHDA and CDR2 SQIVND (reference sequence). The CDR3 is 13 amino acids. The CDR3 is CASTDQDNEKLFF. CDR3 nucleotide sequence: TGTGCCAGTACAGATCAAGATAATGAAAAACTGTTTTTT.

The rearrangement joins TRBV5-6 to TRBJ2-1; a weak D match, TRBD2 (6 bases). This CDR3 has 16 residues. V lost 0 bases and J 4 bases, leaving 14 bases between the germline ends. Germline CDR1 and CDR2: SGHDT and YYEEEE. In nucleotides, the CDR3 is TGTGCCAGCAGCTTGGATGGTCTAGCGATTTACAATGAGCAGTTCTTC. This translates into CASSLDGLAIYNEQFF.

The chain links TRBV9 to TRBJ2-5; TRBD2 is a possible D gene (6 bases). Germline loops: CDR1 SGDLS, CDR2 YYNGEE. The CDR3 has 13 amino acids. V lost 0 bases, J lost 5 bases, and 8 bases lay in between. The CDR3 here is CASSVGLDETQYF. The DNA of the CDR3 is TGTGCCAGCAGCGTAGGACTAGATGAGACCCAGTACTTC.

The J gene is TRBJ2-5, the V gene TRBV6-6; D might be TRBD2 (6 bases). Germline CDR1 reads MNHNY; CDR2 reads SVGAGI (reference sequence). The CDR3 runs to 19 residues. Deletions cut 7 bases from V and 4 bases from J, with 31 bases between. The CDR3 DNA reads as TGTGCCAGCAATCGCCCCTGGGACTCCAAAAGCCTATTCGGAGAGACCCAGTACTTC. Amino acids: CASNRPWDSKSLFGETQYF.

The chain is built from TRBV6-5 and TRBJ1-2, with D perhaps matching TRBD1 (6 bases). The CDR3 has 15 residues. Germline V lookup: CDR1 MNHEY, CDR2 SVGAGI. Trimming took 6 bases from V and 3 from J, leaving 17 bases between them. CDR3 in amino acids: CASSQDGGWDYGYTF. The CDR3 DNA is TGTGCCAGCAGCCAGGATGGGGGCTGGGACTATGGCTACACCTTC.

The chain combines TRBV25-1 with TRBJ1-2, with 10 bases aligning to TRBD1. J lost 5 bases, V lost 3 bases, and 9 bases had no gene match. In germline, CDR1 is MGHDK, CDR2 SYGVNS. The CDR3 totals 16 residues. This CDR3 is CASSDPFGTGEYGYTF. CDR3 in DNA: TGTGCCAGCAGTGATCCCTTCGGGACAGGGGAATATGGCTACACCTTC.

The chain carries TRBV11-3 and TRBJ1-1; TRBD1 matches 7 bases. The trim removed 1 base at V and 7 bases at J, leaving 9 bases unmatched. CDR1 and CDR2 from the germline V gene are SGHNT and YENEEA. The CDR3 totals 15 residues. DNA of the CDR3: TGTGCCAGCAGCTTAGTGGGCACCGGGACAGTTGAAGCTTTCTTT. This codes for CASSLVGTGTVEAFF.

The chain employs TRBV9 and TRBJ2-5; TRBD2 agrees at 12 bases. The junction had 7 bases not matched to a gene; V was cut back by 3 bases and J by 4 bases. This CDR3 spans 16 amino acids. CDR1 is SGDLS and CDR2 is YYNGEE in the germline V gene. The CDR3 is CASSGSPGLAGETQYF. The DNA for the CDR3 is TGTGCCAGCAGCGGAAGCCCGGGACTAGCGGGAGAGACCCAGTACTTC.

The chain uses TRBV9 and TRBJ1-3; tentatively, D is TRBD1 (6 bases). Trimming shortened V by 0 bases and J by 4 bases, and 14 bases separated the two germline ends. Germline V gene sequence: CDR1 SGDLS, CDR2 YYNGEE. This CDR3 contains 16 residues. The CDR3 protein is CASSVGSGVEGNTIYF. CDR3 DNA sequence: TGTGCCAGCAGCGTAGGATCAGGGGTTGAAGGAAACACCATATATTTT.

The chain employs TRBV2 and TRBJ1-5, with TRBD1 matching over 7 bases. From germline, CDR1 is SNHLY and CDR2 FYNNEI. This CDR3 comprises 15 residues. Trimming cost V 4 bases and J 7 bases; bases outside gene matches: 10. The CDR3: CASSVEEGAGQPQHF. In DNA, the CDR3 is TGTGCCAGCAGTGTGGAAGAGGGGGCAGGGCAGCCCCAGCATTTT.

The chain is built from TRBV4-1 and TRBJ2-1, with no clear D. Germline CDR1 reads MGHRA; CDR2 reads YSYEKL. Trimming left V 3 bases short and J 5 bases short, with 5 bases between. This CDR3 contains 12 residues. CDR3 sequence: CASSHRDNEQFF. Written as DNA, the CDR3 is TGCGCCAGCAGCCACCGGGACAATGAGCAGTTCTTC.

The chain recombines TRBV7-3 with TRBJ2-3; D ambiguous. Germline loops: CDR1 SGHTA, CDR2 FQGTGA. This CDR3 has 14 amino acids. The V end lost 5 bases, the J end lost 0 bases, and 9 bases lay between the germline ends. The CDR3 sequence is CASSPSISTDTQYF. In DNA, the CDR3 is TGTGCCAGCAGCCCGAGTATTAGCACAGATACGCAGTATTTT.

This clone is a singleton in its sample. DNA for the CDR3: TGCAGCGTTGAAGGCCTAGCGGGGGTGAATGAGCAGTTCTTC. This codes for CSVEGLAGVNEQFF. The chain couples TRBV29-1 to TRBJ2-1, with TRBD2 matching over 10 bases. CDR3 size: 14 residues. Losses at the gene ends were 1 base for V and 7 bases for J; bases not matched to a gene: 4. Germline lookup yields CDR1 SQVTM and CDR2 ANQGSEA.

This CDR3 reads CASIRSGSGYGYTF. Here the CDR3 DNA reads TGTGCCAGTATCCGTTCAGGTTCCGGCTATGGCTACACCTTC. The rearrangement uses TRBV19 and TRBJ1-2; D is undetermined. The CDR3 consists of 14 residues. Per germline, CDR1 LNHDA and CDR2 SQIVND (reference sequence). V was shortened by 7 bases and J by 4 bases, with 16 bases between the two germline ends. Together with reference TRBV19 and TRBJ1-2, the CDR3 gives the full variable domain: DGGITQSPKYLFRKEGQNVTLSCEQNLNHDAMYWYRQDPGQGLRLIYYSQIVNDFQKGDIAEGYSVSREKKESFPLTVTSAQKNPTAFYLCASIRSGSGYGYTFGSGTRLTVV.